Shown below are 29 T cell receptor beta chains from a single sample sequenced in a study of blood T cell repertoires in COVID-19. Sequenced by immunoSEQ multiplex PCR; TCRdb stores in-frame clones only, minus some. The profile shows some 250,000 clones, less than 90% of them singletons. Material for sequencing was peripheral blood. These receptors came from a man aged 30 to 39 with active or convalescent COVID-19.

V gene TRBV15 combines with J gene TRBJ1-6; TRBD1 agrees at 8 bases. The trim removed 0 bases at V and 11 bases at J, leaving 6 bases unmatched. Germline V CDR1 and CDR2: LNHNV, YYDKDF (reference sequence). The CDR3 length is 15 residues. Written as DNA, the CDR3 is TGTGCCACCAGCAGAGACGGACAGGGTAGGGCACCCCTCCACTTT. It is translated as CATSRDGQGRAPLHF.

V gene TRBV19 combines with J gene TRBJ2-7; D possibly corresponds to TRBD1 (6 bases). CDR3 length: 12 amino acids. The V end lost 6 bases, the J end lost 6 bases, and 12 bases lay between the germline ends. Germline CDR1 and CDR2: LNHDA and SQIVND (reference sequence). The CDR3 loop reads CASSEQGSEQYF. In nucleotides, the CDR3 is TGTGCCAGTAGCGAACAGGGATCCGAGCAGTACTTC.

The chain recombines TRBV4-3 with TRBJ1-2, with TRBD1 identical over 9 bases. V lost 1 base, J lost 2 bases, and 14 bases stayed unmatched. This CDR3 comprises 19 residues. The V gene's germline CDR1 is LGHNA and CDR2 YSLEER. The CDR3 DNA reads TGCGCCAGCAGCCAAGGCGTCCCGGGACAGGGAGTGGCGAACTATGGCTACACCTTC. It specifies CASSQGVPGQGVANYGYTF.

The J gene is TRBJ2-3, the V gene TRBV24-1, with 14 positions matching TRBD2. CDR1 KGHDR and CDR2 SFDVKD come from the germline V gene. V lost 3 bases, J lost 1 base, and 5 bases stayed unmatched. The CDR3 is 18 residues long. The CDR3: CATSDPGTSGGGTDTQYF. CDR3 DNA sequence: TGTGCCACCAGTGATCCCGGGACTAGCGGGGGCGGCACAGATACGCAGTATTTT.

The chain is built from TRBV30 and TRBJ2-7, with TRBD1 matching 10 bases. The CDR3 has 14 residues. The germline V gene encodes CDR1 GTSNPN and CDR2 SVGIG (reference sequence). Trimming took 6 bases from V and 1 from J; bases not matched to a gene: 6. The CDR3 DNA is TGTGCCTGCCGAGGGACAGGGGAATCCTACGAGCAGTACTTC. Its translation: CACRGTGESYEQYF. Looking up the rest from reference TRBV30 and TRBJ2-7 gives the full variable domain: SQTIHQWPATLVQPVGSPLSLECTVEGTSNPNLYWYRQAAGRGLQLLFYSVGIGQISSEVPQNLSASRPQDRQFILSSKKLLLSDSGFYLCACRGTGESYEQYFGPGTRLTVT.

The V gene is TRBV12-5, the J gene TRBJ1-4, with 8 positions matching TRBD1. With 7 bases clipped from V and 4 bases from J, the junction kept 5 bases outside the gene matches. This CDR3 contains 14 residues. Germline V lookup: CDR1 LGHNT, CDR2 FRNRAP. The CDR3 DNA reads TGTGCTAGTGCAAAGACAGGGGTTAATGAAAAACTGTTTTTT. Its translation is CASAKTGVNEKLFF. Full variable domain (remainder filled in from reference TRBV12-5 and TRBJ1-4): DARVTQTPRHKVTEMGQEVTMRCQPILGHNTVFWYRQTMMQGLELLAYFRNRAPLDDSGMPKDRFSAEMPDATLATLKIQPSEPRDSAVYFCASAKTGVNEKLFFGSGTQLSVL.

The V gene is TRBV4-2, the J gene TRBJ1-2, with 8 bases that match TRBD1. There are 15 residues in the CDR3. V shed 3 bases and J 8 bases; nucleotides not matched to a gene: 11. Germline V gene sequence: CDR1 LGHNA, CDR2 YNFKEQ. The CDR3: CASSQSRTGFGGYTF. The DNA of the CDR3 is TGTGCCAGCAGCCAGAGCCGGACAGGGTTCGGGGGCTACACCTTC.

This clone was recorded once. The chain is built from TRBV7-8 and TRBJ2-7, with D maybe TRBD1 (5 bases). The CDR3 contains 13 residues. V was trimmed by 3 bases and J by 2 bases, leaving 8 bases between them. CDR1 is SGHVS and CDR2 is FQNEAQ in the germline V gene. CDR3 loop: CASSLARAYEQYF. CDR3 sequence (DNA): TGTGCCAGCAGCTTGGCCAGGGCCTACGAGCAGTACTTC.

The rearrangement uses TRBV6-7 and TRBJ1-5; D call uncertain. TRBV6-7 is treated as an ORF (open reading frame) with a function not yet certain. The ends were cut back, 2 bases at V and 7 bases at J, with 9 bases in the middle. The CDR3 loop spans 13 amino acids. The CDR3 sequence is CASSYGSGQPQHF. CDR3 nucleotides: TGTGCCAGCAGTTACGGGAGCGGGCAGCCCCAGCATTTT.

The J gene is TRBJ1-3, the V gene TRBV9; D is unclear. The V end lost 6 bases, the J end lost 4 bases, and 14 bases lay between the germline ends. Germline V gene data show CDR1 as SGDLS and CDR2 as YYNGEE. CDR3 size: 14 residues. In DNA form, the CDR3 reads TGTGCCAGCACCGCCCGAGGGTCAGGAAACACCATATATTTT. This encodes CASTARGSGNTIYF.

The chain recombines TRBV27 with TRBJ2-3; D remains ambiguous. V was pared by 0 bases and J by 2 bases, with 12 bases between. Germline CDR1 reads MNHEY; CDR2 reads SMNVEV (reference sequence). The CDR3 is 16 amino acids. The CDR3 sequence is CASSLSAGFDTDTQYF. The DNA for the CDR3 is TGTGCCAGCAGTTTATCAGCAGGTTTTGACACAGATACGCAGTATTTT.

This clone was seen a single time. The chain is built from TRBV3-1 (or the pseudogene TRBV3-2) and TRBJ2-7; D possibly corresponds to TRBD2 (5 bases). The CDR3 has 14 residues. V lost 4 bases to trimming and J lost 7 bases, with 17 bases between them. Germline V gene lookup returns CDR1 LGHDT and CDR2 YNNKEL (reference sequence). CDR3 loop: CASSPIFPGYEQYF. The CDR3 DNA is TGTGCCAGCAGCCCAATCTTTCCGGGGTATGAGCAGTACTTC.

The chain carries TRBV6-5 and TRBJ1-2, with D possibly TRBD1 on 6 matching bases. Trimming left V 6 bases short and J 5 bases short, with 19 bases between. The CDR3 has 15 amino acids. Germline CDR1 and CDR2: MNHEY and SVGAGI. CDR3 sequence (DNA): TGTGCCAGCAGCTCAGGGGCACTGGGGGTTTATGGCTACACCTTC. Its translation: CASSSGALGVYGYTF.

The V gene is TRBV13, the J gene TRBJ1-1; D possibly corresponds to TRBD1 (6 bases). V gave up 5 bases and J gave up 4 bases, with 17 bases separating them. Germline CDR1 and CDR2: PRHDT and FYEKMQ (reference sequence). The CDR3 covers 15 residues. The CDR3 DNA sequence: TGTGCCAGCAGCGCTGAATGGGGGCCGGGCACTGAAGCTTTCTTT. This encodes CASSAEWGPGTEAFF.

The chain uses TRBV27 and TRBJ1-1; tentatively, D is TRBD1 (5 bases). The CDR3 is 13 amino acids. Germline V gene lookup returns CDR1 MNHEY and CDR2 SMNVEV (reference sequence). V gave up 5 bases and J gave up 3 bases, with 10 bases separating them. CDR3 DNA sequence: TGTGCCAGCAGTCTTCAGGGTTACACTGAAGCTTTCTTT. Protein: CASSLQGYTEAFF.

The chain uses TRBV6-6 and TRBJ1-5, with TRBD1 matching over 9 bases. Germline trimming cut 6 bases from V and 3 bases from J; bases unmatched to any gene: 21. Germline lookup yields CDR1 MNHNY and CDR2 SVGAGI (reference sequence). The CDR3 sequence is 20 residues long. CDR3 coding DNA: TGTGCCAGCAGCTTACTCCGAGGACAGGGGCCGCTATCCATCAATCAGCCCCAGCATTTT. This translates into CASSLLRGQGPLSINQPQHF.

About this clone: The same CDR3 arises from other DNA sequences in this sample as well. The gene calls are TRBV19 and TRBJ1-1, with 9 bases lining up with TRBD1. The CDR3 totals 14 residues. Per germline, CDR1 LNHDA and CDR2 SQIVND (reference sequence). The junction had 4 bases not matched to a gene; V was cut back by 4 bases and J by 4 bases. The CDR3: CASSTGQGRTEAFF. For the CDR3, the DNA is TGTGCCAGTAGTACGGGACAGGGTCGCACTGAAGCTTTCTTT.

This rearrangement joins TRBV19 to TRBJ1-2; no clear D. The ends were cut back, 6 bases at V and 7 bases at J, with 18 bases in the middle. Germline CDR1 is LNHDA and CDR2 is SQIVND (reference sequence). This CDR3 spans 14 amino acids. The CDR3 DNA is TGTGCCAGTAGGATGGGTTCACCCCGGGGTGGCTACACCTTC. Protein product: CASRMGSPRGGYTF.

J is TRBJ1-1 and V is TRBV5-1, with D tentatively TRBD1 (6 bases). The germline V and J ends were trimmed by 4 bases and 1 base, with 11 bases remaining between them. The germline V gene encodes CDR1 SGHRS and CDR2 YFSETQ. The CDR3 length is 14 residues. This CDR3 is CASSRGQQNTEAFF. The CDR3 DNA sequence: TGCGCCAGCAGCCGGGGACAACAGAACACTGAAGCTTTCTTT.

Points on this clone: This sample also contains other DNA sequences that code for the same CDR3. This chain uses TRBV12-3 or TRBV12-4 with TRBJ2-7, with 7 positions matching TRBD1. V lost 3 bases and J lost 2; bases outside the gene matches: 1. CDR3 length: 13 amino acids. CDR3 DNA: TGTGCCAGCAGTTTTCAGGGGGCCTACGAGCAGTACTTC. Amino acid sequence: CASSFQGAYEQYF.

V is TRBV19 and J is TRBJ1-5, with 7 bases fitting TRBD1. With V trimmed by 5 bases and J by 4 bases, 2 bases remained unmatched. CDR3 length: 13 amino acids. CDR1 is LNHDA and CDR2 is SQIVND in the germline V gene (reference sequence). For the CDR3, the DNA is TGTGCCAGTAGTCCCAGGGGGAATCAGCCCCAGCATTTT. Protein: CASSPRGNQPQHF.

This clone was seen only once. This chain joins TRBV19 and TRBJ2-5; 14 positions agree with TRBD2. The ends lost 5 bases at V and 5 bases at J; junction bases unmatched: 10. CDR1 is LNHDA and CDR2 is SQIVND in the germline V gene (reference sequence). CDR3 length: 17 amino acids. DNA for the CDR3: TGTGCCAGTAGTCCCCCAACGGGACTAGCGGGGGTGGAGACCCAGTACTTC. Its protein is CASSPPTGLAGVETQYF. The full variable domain, its missing parts supplied by reference TRBV19 and TRBJ2-5, is DGGITQSPKYLFRKEGQNVTLSCEQNLNHDAMYWYRQDPGQGLRLIYYSQIVNDFQKGDIAEGYSVSREKKESFPLTVTSAQKNPTAFYLCASSPPTGLAGVETQYFGPGTRLLVL.

This rearrangement joins TRBV27 to TRBJ1-5, with D unresolved. CDR1 and CDR2 from the germline V gene are MNHEY and SMNVEV (reference sequence). The CDR3 is 13 residues long. With 2 bases removed from V and 7 bases from J, the gap between germline ends came to 9 bases. Here the CDR3 DNA reads TGTGCCAGCAGTTTAGACATTTCCCAGCCCCAGCATTTT. Its translation is CASSLDISQPQHF.

The chain combines TRBV4-2 with TRBJ2-1, with TRBD2 matching 7 bases. CDR1 is LGHNA, CDR2 YNFKEQ, per germline. The CDR3 sequence is 18 residues long. Germline trimming cut 0 bases from V and 3 bases from J; bases unmatched to any gene: 11. The CDR3 sequence: CASSQERGAGEFYNEQFF. DNA of the CDR3: TGTGCCAGCAGCCAAGAAAGGGGTGCGGGGGAATTCTACAATGAGCAGTTCTTC.

V is TRBV27 and J is TRBJ1-3, with D perhaps matching TRBD1 (5 bases). The germline V gene encodes CDR1 MNHEY and CDR2 SMNVEV (reference sequence). The CDR3 has 15 residues. V was pared by 6 bases and J by 0 bases, with 12 bases between. The CDR3 is CASRGDGSSGNTIYF. The CDR3 bases are TGTGCCAGCAGGGGGGACGGGAGCTCTGGAAACACCATATATTTT.

DNA of the CDR3: TGTGCCAGCAGACAACAGGGGGCAAGTGGAAACACCATATATTTT. It is translated as CASRQQGASGNTIYF. The chain has TRBV2 and TRBJ1-3; 9 bases fit TRBD1. Per the germline V gene, CDR1 is SNHLY and CDR2 is FYNNEI. There are 15 residues in the CDR3. J gave up 3 bases and V 6 bases, and 6 bases lay outside the gene matches.

The chain employs TRBV7-2 and TRBJ2-7, with 10 bases matching TRBD2. This CDR3 has 13 residues. After removal of 8 bases from V and 0 bases from J, the junction contained 1 base not matched to a gene. Germline V gene data show CDR1 as SGHTA and CDR2 as FQGNSA. CDR3 region: CASGLADSYEQYF. The CDR3 region has the DNA TGTGCCAGCGGACTAGCGGACTCCTACGAGCAGTACTTC.

The rearrangement links TRBV7-9 to TRBJ2-7; 7 positions agree with TRBD1. This CDR3 region has 14 residues. In germline, CDR1 is SEHNR, CDR2 FQNEAQ (reference sequence). V lost 5 bases, J lost 6 bases, and 10 bases stayed unmatched. CDR3 region: CASSPVAGGSEQYF. The CDR3, as DNA: TGTGCCAGCAGCCCAGTGGCAGGGGGATCCGAGCAGTACTTC.

In regard to this clone: Other DNA sequences within the sample encode an identical CDR3. The V and J genes are TRBV30 and TRBJ1-1; 8 bases align to TRBD1. There are 13 residues in the CDR3. CDR1 is GTSNPN, CDR2 SVGIG, per germline (reference sequence). Unmatched junction bases numbered 3, after V lost 3 bases and J lost 3 bases. CDR3 bases: TGTGCCTGGAGCGCAGGGGGCGACACTGAAGCTTTCTTT. The encoded protein is CAWSAGGDTEAFF. Drawing the rest from reference TRBV30 and TRBJ1-1, the complete variable domain is SQTIHQWPATLVQPVGSPLSLECTVEGTSNPNLYWYRQAAGRGLQLLFYSVGIGQISSEVPQNLSASRPQDRQFILSSKKLLLSDSGFYLCAWSAGGDTEAFFGQGTRLTVV.